Many counts were recorded for the clone carrying this T cell receptor beta chain. Its antigen remains unknown. V shed 6 bases and J 1 base; nucleotides not matched to a gene: 2. The CDR3 is made up of 14 amino acids. The data were obtained in a study of early T cells in non-severe SARS-CoV-2 infection. Whole-study context: The input, bulk RNA from unsorted whole blood, was sequenced, and chains were unpaired.

Researchers attached unique molecular identifiers to individual cDNA molecules. Each CDR3 protein gets one entry after TCRdb re-called the 5' RACE reads with MiXCR. This table has about 60,000 distinct CDR3 sequences, more than 8.5% appearing once. Overall study results and limits: Sequences matched to VDJdb favored anti-spike CD8 responses, while private and CD4 specificities were missed.

Sequencing was performed on whole blood. The clonotype originates from an adult who was a healthcare worker with PCR-confirmed SARS-CoV-2 infection or an uninfected control (not recorded which). The V call is TRBV12-3 or TRBV12-4, the J call TRBJ2-3; 9 nucleotides agree with TRBD2. CDR3 residues: CASSRTSGTDTQYF. DNA of the CDR3: TGTGCCAGCAGCCGGACTAGCGGCACAGATACGCAGTATTTT.